The 20 T cell receptor beta chains presented below share a single source sample, sequenced in a study of blood T cell repertoires in COVID-19. The method was immunoSEQ multiplex PCR; TCRdb's version includes in-frame clones alone and lacks a portion of them. The profile covers fewer than 200,000 clones, with roughly 80% appearing a single time and more than 4% taken by the ten largest. The sequenced sample consisted of PBMCs or T cells enriched from blood (not recorded which). The receptors come from a woman aged 55-70 years with acute COVID-19.

The chain has TRBV4-3 and TRBJ1-2; D not resolved. This CDR3 is 13 amino acids long. Germline CDR1 is LGHNA and CDR2 is YSLEER. Between the trimmed V and J ends, which lost 0 bases and 8 bases, there was a span of 10 bases. The CDR3 nucleotides are TGCGCCAGCAGCCAAGAGAGGGTATTCGGCTACACCTTC. Translated: CASSQERVFGYTF.

This clone was counted a few times. V is TRBV27 and J is TRBJ2-7, with D possibly TRBD2 on 5 matching bases. V lost 3 bases, J lost 2 bases, and 20 bases lay in between. The V gene's germline CDR1 is MNHEY and CDR2 SMNVEV (reference sequence). CDR3 length: 17 residues. CDR3 in DNA: TGTGCCAGCAGTTTTTTGGGGAGCGAAGTTACCCCCTACGAGCAGTACTTC. Protein: CASSFLGSEVTPYEQYF.

The genes are TRBV9 and TRBJ1-6; no clear D gene. This CDR3 comprises 16 residues. V lost 3 bases to trimming and J lost 0 bases, with 10 bases between them. CDR1 and CDR2 from the germline V gene are SGDLS and YYNGEE. The CDR3 spells CASSEGGSSYNSPLHF. The DNA of the CDR3 is TGTGCCAGCAGCGAGGGAGGGAGCTCCTATAATTCACCCCTCCACTTT.

This clone was observed a handful of times. V is TRBV5-1 and J is TRBJ2-3; TRBD2 matches 7 bases. V lost 2 bases and J lost 0; bases outside the gene matches: 9. The CDR3 length is 17 residues. Germline V CDR1 and CDR2: SGHRS, YFSETQ. The CDR3 loop reads CASSFPGLADSTDTQYF. CDR3 sequence (DNA): TGCGCCAGCAGCTTCCCTGGTCTAGCGGATAGCACAGATACGCAGTATTTT.

This chain joins TRBV5-4 and TRBJ2-3; TRBD1 aligns across 8 bases. This CDR3 region has 16 residues. Germline CDR1 is SGHNT and CDR2 is YYREEE (reference sequence). V shed 4 bases and J 3 bases; nucleotides not matched to a gene: 10. The CDR3 DNA reads TGTGCCAGCAGCGTCGGACAGGGAGGTGGGACAGATACGCAGTATTTT. The encoded protein is CASSVGQGGGTDTQYF.

V gene TRBV25-1 combines with J gene TRBJ1-3; D is uncertain. The ends were cut back, 1 base at V and 4 bases at J, with 11 bases in the middle. The CDR3 loop spans 15 amino acids. Germline CDR1 reads MGHDK; CDR2 reads SYGVNS. DNA of the CDR3: TGTGCCAGCAGTGAATCGGGGATAATGGGAAACACCATATATTTT. Its translation: CASSESGIMGNTIYF.

The chain uses TRBV9 and TRBJ2-1; possibly TRBD2 for D (5 bases). Germline V lookup: CDR1 SGDLS, CDR2 YYNGEE. This CDR3 contains 13 residues. Trimming took off 1 base at V and 7 bases at J, with 9 bases between the two ends. The DNA for the CDR3 is TGTGCCAGCAGCGTATATCGAGGGAATGAGCAGTTCTTC. This sequence encodes CASSVYRGNEQFF.

CDR3 DNA sequence: TGTGCCAGCAGCTGGGGTTTATGGCGGAGTGGGGGGGATGAGCAGTTCTTC. Its protein is CASSWGLWRSGGDEQFF. This chain links TRBV11-3 with TRBJ2-1; TRBD2 aligns across 7 bases. Germline V CDR1 and CDR2: SGHNT, YENEEA. Trimming at V came to 4 bases and at J to 8 bases, leaving 17 bases not matched to a gene. CDR3 length: 17 amino acids. The whole variable domain, remainder taken from reference TRBV11-3 and TRBJ2-1, is EAGVVQSPRYKIIEKKQPVAFWCNPISGHNTLYWYLQNLGQGPELLIRYENEEAVDDSQLPKDRFSAERLKGVDSTLKIQPAELGDSAVYLCASSWGLWRSGGDEQFFGPGTRLTVL.

This clone has just one count. The chain is built from TRBV7-9 and TRBJ2-3; 8 nucleotides match TRBD2. Germline CDR1 and CDR2: SEHNR and FQNEAQ (reference sequence). The J segment lost 6 bases and the V segment lost 5 bases, leaving 1 base of the junction unmatched. This CDR3 contains 12 residues. The CDR3 DNA reads as TGTGCCAGCAGCCGACTAGCGGATACGCAGTATTTT. It translates to CASSRLADTQYF.

This clone has just a few counts. The chain recombines TRBV7-6 with TRBJ1-3; no clear D gene. This CDR3 region has 14 residues. Trimming took 4 bases from V and 4 from J, leaving 11 bases between them. Per the germline V gene, CDR1 is SGHVS and CDR2 is FNYEAQ. The CDR3 DNA follows: TGTGCCAGCAGCTCCCTATTGGAGGGAAACACCATATATTTT. It is translated as CASSSLLEGNTIYF.

The chain uses TRBV5-1 and TRBJ2-5; D gene unclear. This CDR3 contains 13 residues. Trimming cost V 2 bases and J 1 base, with 6 bases left between them. Germline V gene data show CDR1 as SGHRS and CDR2 as YFSETQ. The CDR3 protein is CASSFNSQETQYF. CDR3 coding DNA: TGCGCCAGCAGCTTCAACAGCCAAGAGACCCAGTACTTC.

The V call is TRBV30, the J call TRBJ2-1, with D possibly TRBD2 on 6 matching bases. Germline CDR1 reads GTSNPN; CDR2 reads SVGIG (reference sequence). Trimming pared 2 bases from V and 9 bases from J, leaving 20 bases between. This CDR3 has 15 amino acids. The CDR3 DNA is TGTGCCTGGAGTATTAGGATGGGGGGAGGTGGTGAGCAGTTCTTC. Translation gives CAWSIRMGGGGEQFF.

The chain carries TRBV5-6 and TRBJ1-2; D gene uncertain. Trimming cost V 4 bases and J 4 bases, with 20 bases left between them. This CDR3 region has 16 residues. The germline V gene encodes CDR1 SGHDT and CDR2 YYEEEE. CDR3 sequence: CASSLTFADLGYGYTF. The CDR3 bases are TGTGCCAGCAGCCTGACTTTTGCAGATTTGGGCTATGGCTACACCTTC.

This clone was found a few times. The V call is TRBV4-1, the J call TRBJ1-2; weak D call: TRBD1 (5 bases). Trimming cost V 0 bases and J 4 bases, with 6 bases left between them. This CDR3 is 13 amino acids long. Germline CDR1 MGHRA, CDR2 YSYEKL. For the CDR3, the DNA is TGCGCCAGCAGCCAAGATGGGGCCTATGGCTACACCTTC. It specifies CASSQDGAYGYTF.

This clone showed up just once. The rearrangement links TRBV28 to TRBJ1-1; D is unresolved. The V end was cut by 5 bases, the J end by 9 bases, with 13 bases between. The germline V gene has CDR1 MDHEN and CDR2 SYDVKM. The CDR3 has 12 amino acids. This CDR3 is CASSPTPTKAFF. The CDR3 nucleotides are TGTGCCAGCAGTCCCACGCCCACAAAAGCTTTCTTT. Using reference TRBV28 and TRBJ1-1 for the parts outside the CDR3, the full variable domain is DVKVTQSSRYLVKRTGEKVFLECVQDMDHENMFWYRQDPGLGLRLIYFSYDVKMKEKGDIPEGYSVSREKKERFSLILESASTNQTSMYLCASSPTPTKAFFGQGTRLTVV.

This rearrangement joins TRBV29-1 to TRBJ1-3; TRBD1 aligns across 7 bases. This CDR3 has 12 residues. V was pared by 0 bases and J by 9 bases, with 2 bases of the junction left unmatched. In germline, CDR1 is SQVTM, CDR2 ANQGSEA. This CDR3 reads CSVEDGDSTIYF. In DNA form, the CDR3 reads TGCAGCGTTGAAGATGGGGACAGCACCATATATTTT.

This chain joins TRBV7-9 and TRBJ1-1; 8 bases fit TRBD1. The germline V gene encodes CDR1 SEHNR and CDR2 FQNEAQ (reference sequence). The CDR3 sequence is 17 residues long. V trimming: 3 bases; J trimming: 0 bases; junction bases outside the gene matches: 9. CDR3 nucleotides: TGTGCCAGCAGCTTCCCGACAGGGGCCCAGATGAACACTGAAGCTTTCTTT. The encoded protein is CASSFPTGAQMNTEAFF.

The chain employs TRBV28 and TRBJ1-3; D is perhaps TRBD1 (5 bases). This CDR3 is built from 15 residues. Germline V lookup: CDR1 MDHEN, CDR2 SYDVKM. Trimming took 7 bases from V and 1 from J, leaving 14 bases between them. The CDR3 spells CASTPQGASGNTIYF. For the CDR3, the DNA is TGTGCCAGCACCCCACAAGGGGCGTCTGGAAACACCATATATTTT. Filled out from reference TRBV28 and TRBJ1-3, the complete variable domain reads DVKVTQSSRYLVKRTGEKVFLECVQDMDHENMFWYRQDPGLGLRLIYFSYDVKMKEKGDIPEGYSVSREKKERFSLILESASTNQTSMYLCASTPQGASGNTIYFGEGSWLTVV.

This sequence joins TRBV7-8 and TRBJ2-7; 11 bases match TRBD2. This CDR3 is 16 amino acids long. The germline CDR1 and CDR2 sequences are SGHVS and FQNEAQ. V lost 1 base, J lost 6 bases, and 8 bases stayed unmatched. For the CDR3, the DNA is TGTGCCAGCAGCTTAGGAACTAGCGGGAGACTTGCCGAGCAGTACTTC. As protein: CASSLGTSGRLAEQYF.

This CDR3 is CASRRSSNTEAFF. In DNA form, the CDR3 reads TGTGCCAGCAGACGGAGCTCGAACACTGAAGCTTTCTTT. The J gene is TRBJ1-1, the V gene TRBV28; D is undetermined. Germline V lookup: CDR1 MDHEN, CDR2 SYDVKM. This CDR3 is built from 13 residues. Trimming removed 6 bases from V and 1 base from J, with 9 bases in between.